The 19 T cell receptor beta chains presented below share a single source sample, sequenced in a study of shared clonotypes between healthy human individuals. Naivety among CD8 cells was defined by CD45RO negativity and positive CCR7 selection, thereby excluding terminally differentiated effector memory CD45RA+ cells. Sequencing was performed with immunoSEQ multiplex PCR; in TCRdb, only in-frame clones are kept and a portion is missing. The table lists 1.5 million to 2.5 million clones, less than 95% of them singletons. Source material: naive CD8+ T cells sorted from blood. The receptors were gathered from a man in his late teens or twenties in good health.

The chain links TRBV30 to TRBJ2-5, with D perhaps matching TRBD1 (7 bases). This CDR3 contains 16 residues. V lost 6 bases to trimming and J lost 5 bases, with 25 bases between them. CDR1 GTSNPN and CDR2 SVGIG come from the germline V gene (reference sequence). Here the CDR3 DNA reads TGTGCCTGCCCGTCCGAAGGACAGGCTGGGAGGGAGACCCAGTACTTC. Translating it yields CACPSEGQAGRETQYF.

This clone was recorded only once. The rearrangement joins TRBV4-1 to TRBJ2-5, with 7 bases identical to TRBD1. Germline values: CDR1 MGHRA, CDR2 YSYEKL. V lost 4 bases and J lost 2; bases outside the gene matches: 7. CDR3 length: 15 residues. The CDR3 sequence: CASSPRTGAQETQYF. DNA for the CDR3: TGCGCCAGCAGCCCGAGGACAGGCGCACAAGAGACCCAGTACTTC.

This clone was counted between two and nine times. Additional DNA sequences in this sample encode the identical CDR3. J is TRBJ1-1 and V is TRBV6-5; TRBD1 might be the D (5 bases). The CDR3 totals 13 residues. Germline V gives CDR1 MNHEY, CDR2 SVGAGI. V was trimmed by 2 bases and J by 1 base, leaving 5 bases between them. The CDR3 DNA reads as TGTGCCAGCAGTTACCAGGGGAACACTGAAGCTTTCTTT. Translating gives CASSYQGNTEAFF.

The rearrangement joins TRBV2 to TRBJ2-2; D is unresolved. Per the germline V gene, CDR1 is SNHLY and CDR2 is FYNNEI. Trimming removed 3 bases at V and 1 base at J, with 12 bases between. The CDR3 loop spans 16 amino acids. CDR3 in amino acids: CASSDRYSLNTGELFF. The CDR3, as DNA: TGTGCCAGCAGTGATAGGTATAGCCTGAACACCGGGGAGCTGTTTTTT.

The chain uses TRBV15 and TRBJ2-7; 7 bases match TRBD1. The CDR3 length is 15 residues. Per the germline V gene, CDR1 is LNHNV and CDR2 is YYDKDF (reference sequence). Unmatched junction bases numbered 5, after V lost 0 bases and J lost 3 bases. CDR3 region: CATSRDTQGNYEQYF. In DNA, the CDR3 is TGTGCCACCAGCAGAGATACACAGGGGAACTACGAGCAGTACTTC.

This chain uses TRBV10-3 with TRBJ2-1; D gene uncertain. This CDR3 contains 19 residues. Germline assignment: CDR1 ENHRY and CDR2 SYGVKD. V lost 7 bases and J lost 0, with 25 bases in between. The CDR3 loop reads CAIILPSVGSRVSYNEQFF. The CDR3 DNA follows: TGTGCCATCATCCTCCCCAGCGTGGGGTCCCGGGTCTCCTACAATGAGCAGTTCTTC.

The genes are TRBV7-9 and TRBJ1-5; D possibly corresponds to TRBD1 (6 bases). Per the germline V gene, CDR1 is SEHNR and CDR2 is FQNEAQ (reference sequence). The CDR3 runs to 15 residues. Trimming took 4 bases from V and 3 from J, leaving 13 bases between them. The CDR3 DNA reads TGTGCCAGCAGCTCGGCGACAGGAGACAATCAGCCCCAGCATTTT. Protein sequence: CASSSATGDNQPQHF.

The J gene is TRBJ2-2, the V gene TRBV6-1; D perhaps matches TRBD1 (5 bases). The CDR3 loop spans 13 amino acids. Deletions cut 10 bases from V and 0 bases from J, with 9 bases between. Per the germline V gene, CDR1 is MNHNS and CDR2 is SASEGT. For the CDR3, the DNA is TGTGCCATCGGCAGGGCGAACACCGGGGAGCTGTTTTTT. It is translated as CAIGRANTGELFF.

The chain carries TRBV27 and TRBJ2-2, with 8 bases that match TRBD2. Germline values: CDR1 MNHEY, CDR2 SMNVEV (reference sequence). The CDR3 has 17 amino acids. J lost 5 bases, V lost 5 bases, and 13 bases had no gene match. Written as DNA, the CDR3 is TGTGCCAGCAGTGCGGGGCCGGGACTAGAGGGTACCGGGGAGCTGTTTTTT. It encodes CASSAGPGLEGTGELFF.

The chain recombines TRBV27 with TRBJ1-5; D gene uncertain. Looked up from germline, CDR1 is MNHEY and CDR2 is SMNVEV (reference sequence). V was trimmed by 3 bases and J by 7 bases, leaving 10 bases between them. This CDR3 is built from 13 residues. The CDR3 DNA is TGTGCCAGCAGTTTCTGGGAGGGACAGCCCCAGCATTTT. Translated: CASSFWEGQPQHF.

This clone has just one count. The chain joins TRBV4-1 to TRBJ2-7, with no clear D. Trimming shortened V by 0 bases and J by 2 bases, and 14 bases separated the two germline ends. The germline V gene encodes CDR1 MGHRA and CDR2 YSYEKL. The CDR3 totals 16 residues. DNA of the CDR3: TGCGCCAGCAGCCAAGATAGGACCTTCGGAACCTACGAGCAGTACTTC. It codes for CASSQDRTFGTYEQYF.

The chain recombines TRBV14 with TRBJ1-2; possible D gene TRBD1, 5 bases. Germline-derived CDR1 and CDR2 are SGHDN and FVKESK. The CDR3 contains 15 residues. The germline V and J ends were trimmed by 2 bases and 2 bases, with 12 bases remaining between them. The chain's CDR3 is CASSQFRVPNYGYTF. CDR3 DNA sequence: TGTGCCAGCAGCCAATTCAGGGTCCCGAACTATGGCTACACCTTC.

This chain links TRBV9 with TRBJ2-1; unclear D gene. Germline V gene lookup returns CDR1 SGDLS and CDR2 YYNGEE. V lost 0 bases and J 8 bases, leaving 9 bases between the germline ends. The CDR3 contains 13 residues. The CDR3 nucleotides are TGTGCCAGCAGCGTAGATGCTCTCTATGAGCAGTTCTTC. This codes for CASSVDALYEQFF.

This chain joins TRBV5-1 and TRBJ2-4, with D perhaps assigned TRBD1 or TRBD2 (5 bases each). V dropped 7 bases and J dropped 5 bases, with 13 bases sitting between them. The CDR3 covers 13 residues. Germline V gives CDR1 SGHRS, CDR2 YFSETQ. DNA of the CDR3: TGCGCCAGCCTCGGGACGTCGGAAAACATTCAGTACTTC. Translating gives CASLGTSENIQYF.

The chain recombines TRBV7-6 with TRBJ2-7; a weak D match, TRBD2 (5 bases). This CDR3 comprises 13 residues. Germline V gene data show CDR1 as SGHVS and CDR2 as FNYEAQ. The ends were cut back, 6 bases at V and 2 bases at J, with 11 bases in the middle. The CDR3 here is CASRPDLTYEQYF. The CDR3 DNA reads as TGTGCCAGCAGACCGGACTTAACCTACGAGCAGTACTTC.

Regarding this clone: The junction differs from germline at one of its ends, possibly a read error. The CDR3 reads CASSLAGGPTDTQYF. CDR3 in DNA: TGTGCTAGCAGCTTAGCCGGGGGCCCTACAGATACGCAGTATTTT. The V and J genes are TRBV7-7 and TRBJ2-3; tentatively, D is TRBD1 or TRBD2 (6 bases each). Germline V lookup: CDR1 SSHAT, CDR2 FNYEAQ (reference sequence). CDR3 length: 15 amino acids.

The chain employs TRBV5-1 and TRBJ2-7; D may be TRBD2 (6 bases). The V end lost 1 base, the J end lost 4 bases, and 18 bases lay between the germline ends. The CDR3 runs 16 residues. Germline V gene data show CDR1 as SGHRS and CDR2 as YFSETQ. CDR3 DNA sequence: TGCGCCAGCAGCTTGATTGGTGCGGGAATTGGGTACGAGCAGTACTTC. This encodes CASSLIGAGIGYEQYF.

Notes on this clone: The junction does not match germline at one end; this may be a read error. The chain employs TRBV7-7 and TRBJ2-3, with 8 positions matching TRBD2. Germline V CDR1 and CDR2: SSHAT, FNYEAQ (reference sequence). The CDR3 sequence is 15 residues long. The CDR3 protein is CASSPGGASTDTQYF. CDR3 DNA sequence: TGTGCTAGCAGCCCCGGGGGGGCGAGCACAGATACGCAGTATTTT. Combining the CDR3 with reference TRBV7-7 and TRBJ2-3 gives the whole variable domain GAGVSQSPRYKVTKRGQDVTLRCDPISSHATLYWYQQALGQGPEFLTYFNYEAQPDKSGLPSDRFSAERPEGSISTLTIQRTEQRDSAMYRCASSPGGASTDTQYFGPGTRLTVL.

The chain recombines TRBV10-3 with TRBJ2-3, with 12 bases identical to TRBD2. CDR3 length equals 18 residues. V trimming: 0 bases; J trimming: 6 bases; junction bases outside the gene matches: 10. CDR1 is ENHRY and CDR2 is SYGVKD in the germline V gene. The CDR3 nucleotides read TGTGCCATCAGTGAGTCGGCCCGGCGACTAGCGGGAGTGGATACGCAGTATTTT. As protein: CAISESARRLAGVDTQYF.